Shown below are 8 T cell receptor beta chains from a single sample sequenced in a study of shared clonotypes between healthy human individuals (TCRdb year 2020). The library was made by the immunoSEQ multiplex PCR assay. TCRdb limited this immuneACCESS table to in-frame rearrangements with V and J called. A share of clones is missing; checked studies link under half to unresolved V genes, and the rest is unexplained. For this sample the table gives around 2,000,000 clones, of which about 93% were detected only once. The ten biggest clones cover 1.5% to 2% of the sample. CD8 naive samples were CD45RO-negative cells positively selected for CCR7, giving a CD45RA+CCR7+ population that excluded TemRA cells. Sequencing was done on a sample of naive CD8+ T cells from PBMCs. Interpreted using the paper, the cell subset or site label stands for: CD45RA+CCR7+. Source of these receptors: a man aged 18 to 30 in good health. Some clones in this sample may be carry-over from other donors' samples.

The chain employs TRBV30 and TRBJ1-4; D unresolved. This CDR3 has 15 amino acids. V lost 1 base and J 8 bases, leaving 17 bases between the germline ends. Germline V gene data show CDR1 as GTSNPN and CDR2 as SVGIG (reference sequence). The CDR3 region has the DNA TGTGCCTGGAGTGACTATCTGGGCGGGCAGGAAAAACTGTTTTTT. It translates to CAWSDYLGGQEKLFF.

This chain joins TRBV14 and TRBJ2-7; no reliable D call. This CDR3 has 13 residues. Trimming left V 1 base short and J 5 bases short, with 9 bases between. Germline values: CDR1 SGHDN, CDR2 FVKESK. CDR3 nucleotides: TGTGCCAGCAGCCAAGCCCCCTGGGACGAGCAGTACTTC. Translation: CASSQAPWDEQYF.

The V gene is TRBV27, the J gene TRBJ2-3, with 7 bases aligning to TRBD2. This CDR3 is built from 17 residues. Germline-derived CDR1 and CDR2 are MNHEY and SMNVEV (reference sequence). V shed 2 bases, J shed 0 bases, and the junction held 8 bases outside the gene matches. In nucleotides, the CDR3 is TGTGCCAGCAGTTTAGGTCTAGCGGCATTGAGCACAGATACGCAGTATTTT. Amino acid sequence: CASSLGLAALSTDTQYF.

The chain recombines TRBV19 with TRBJ1-1, with 8 bases matching TRBD1. The CDR3 totals 15 residues. Germline V gene data show CDR1 as LNHDA and CDR2 as SQIVND (reference sequence). The V and J ends lost 0 bases and 1 base, in that order; junction bases with no gene match: 1. The CDR3 nucleotides read TGTGCCAGTAGTATAGAGACAGGGGCGAACACTGAAGCTTTCTTT. Amino acid sequence: CASSIETGANTEAFF.

This chain uses TRBV2 with TRBJ2-1; D might be TRBD1 or TRBD2, each matching 6 bases. Between the trimmed V and J ends, which lost 4 bases and 10 bases, there was a span of 20 bases. This CDR3 is 15 amino acids long. Per the germline V gene, CDR1 is SNHLY and CDR2 is FYNNEI. The chain's CDR3 is CASSGHQGTLTEQFF. CDR3 sequence (DNA): TGTGCCAGCAGTGGGCACCAGGGGACTTTAACAGAGCAGTTCTTC.

The chain joins TRBV28 to TRBJ2-3; 8 nucleotides match TRBD1. The junction had 12 bases not matched to a gene; V was cut back by 4 bases and J by 6 bases. Germline-derived CDR1 and CDR2 are MDHEN and SYDVKM. The CDR3 is 16 amino acids. The CDR3 protein is CASSSFGTGMGDTQYF. The CDR3 coding sequence is TGTGCCAGCAGTTCCTTCGGGACAGGCATGGGGGATACGCAGTATTTT. Supplemented by reference TRBV28 and TRBJ2-3, the full variable domain reads DVKVTQSSRYLVKRTGEKVFLECVQDMDHENMFWYRQDPGLGLRLIYFSYDVKMKEKGDIPEGYSVSREKKERFSLILESASTNQTSMYLCASSSFGTGMGDTQYFGPGTRLTVL.

The rearrangement uses TRBV28 and TRBJ1-5, with D unclear. The CDR3 is 10 amino acids. Trimming shortened V by 5 bases and J by 7 bases, and 3 bases separated the two germline ends. In germline, CDR1 is MDHEN, CDR2 SYDVKM. The CDR3 DNA sequence: TGTGCCAGCAGTCCCCAGCCCCAGCATTTT. Its protein product is CASSPQPQHF.

The rearrangement links TRBV4-1 to TRBJ1-2; TRBD1 might be the D (5 bases). The CDR3 has 11 residues. CDR1 is MGHRA and CDR2 is YSYEKL in the germline V gene. The V end was cut by 5 bases, the J end by 8 bases, with 9 bases between. Here the CDR3 reads CASSNRDGYTF. In DNA form, the CDR3 reads TGCGCCAGCAGCAATAGGGACGGCTACACCTTC.